This T cell receptor beta chain was captured by sequencing in a study of T cell responses to AZD1222 COVID-19 vaccine (dated by TCRdb to the early 2020s). Study-level background: A total of 233 trial participants underwent TCR sequencing, of whom some 200 had received two doses of AZD1222 and some 26 had received two doses of the MenACWY control vaccine. Trial participants were enrolled into age subgroups of 18-55, 56-69 and 70-plus years, which contained about 150, 28 and 57 TCR-sequenced participants, respectively.

What the research found in general, with its limitations: Vaccine-associated CD4 TCRs spanned the whole spike protein, with dominant responses in regions 160-218 and 743-854. Participants were mostly white British and included more females than males, and it was suggested by the authors that clonal diversity may have been underestimated. Because no day 14 peak-response samples were available, repertoires were characterized only after the peak T cell response. Conclusions about previously exposed vaccinees were limited because only six AZD1222 recipients were SARS-CoV-2 seropositive at baseline. Nearly half of unique spike-specific TCRs reportedly recognized epitopes outside regions mutated in the B.1.351 and B.1.1.7 variants. Spike-specific TCR breadth and depth rose significantly after two AZD1222 doses compared with day 0 and with MenACWY recipients. The 56-69-year group was small, and its depth increase did not reach significance, likely because of low power.

The CDR3 regions of human TCRbeta chains were analyzed by immunosequencing. Concerning the study's data processing: Repertoire TCRs were checked for matches against a reference library of SARS-CoV-2-specific TCRs that had been generated using the MIRA antigen-specificity platform. Breadth was defined as the fraction of unique TCRs that were SARS-CoV-2-associated. Depth was defined as the fraction of total T cells that were SARS-CoV-2-associated. Using the MIRA data, every spike-specific TCR was mapped to the spike region that the TCR reacted to and assigned to either a CD4 or a CD8 class. Log10-transformed breadth and depth values were compared by one-way ANOVA with Sidak's multiple comparisons tests. TCRdb took this table from immuneACCESS and kept in-frame rearrangements with V and J called. Such tables lack part of the clones; where checked against another copy, unresolved V genes explain under half of the gap, and the rest is unexplained. That table supplies the V and J calls and clone size; D and trimming were determined from the DNA. The sample includes 80,000 or so clones, with 90% observed a single time. The top ten hold around 3.2% of the sample.

The time point tag for this specimen amounts to: about 28 days (+/-7) after the second vaccine dose. AZD1222 recipients whose second dose came at about 4 weeks and those whose second dose came at about 12 weeks were combined into one group, since spike-specific TCR depth and breadth did not differ between the two schedules. Samples from vaccinated people were obtained from the UK trials COV001 and COV002, which included a single-blind randomized controlled phase 2/3 trial of AZD1222 (ChAdOx1 nCoV-19) in healthy adults. For TCRbeta chain sequencing, PBMC samples were collected from trial participants at day 0 and at day 28 after the second dose. Trimming removed 3 bases from V and 5 bases from J; the gene matches leave 3 bases unexplained. From the cysteine up to the phenylalanine, the CDR3 has a length of 14 residues. Only the CDR3 part of the read is kept: 42 bases, read in frame from the first base. From the germline V gene, CDR1 is SNHLY and CDR2 is FYNNEI.

For this clone: Its specific antigen is unknown. No base quality values were provided; no much bigger clone lies one nucleotide off.

The source of this sequence is an adult who received the AZD1222 COVID-19 vaccine. The sample was peripheral blood, taken 28 days after the second AZD1222 dose. Recombination linked TRBV2 to TRBJ2-2; 7 bases in the junction line up with TRBD2. The DNA sequence reads TGTGCCAGCAGTGAGGTGGGGGGGACCGGGGAGCTGTTTTTT. Its protein reads: CASSEVGGTGELFF. This CDR3, with the reference TRBV2 and TRBJ2-2 proteins standing in past its ends, gives the full variable domain EPEVTQTPSHQVTQMGQEVILRCVPISNHLYFYWYRQILGQKVEFLVSFYNNEISEKSEIFDDQFSVERPDGSNFTLKIRSTKLEDSAMYFCASSEVGGTGELFFGEGSRLTVL.